This is a list of T cell receptor beta chains from one sample in a study of T cells in Graves' hyperthyroidism and ophthalmopathy. TCRdb re-analysed the multiplex PCR reads in MiXCR, keeping a single row per CDR3 protein. Among approximately 600,000 distinct CDR3 sequences, around 21% were seen once, and the ten largest hold more than 30%. Input material: blood. The receptors were sampled from a man aged 30-40 years with Graves' ophthalmopathy. Each CDR3 is given with its conserved first and last residue. The D gene is left open where the match is weak. The size field is filled for only some rows; it gives once, few, many or a size class.

cdr3_aa: CASSQTGIETQYF; cdr3_nt: TGTGCCAGCAGCCAGACAGGGATAGAGACCCAGTACTTC; d_call: TRBD1; clone_size: once; j_call: TRBJ2-5; v_call: TRBV6-1
cdr3_aa: CASSGTVQPQHF; cdr3_nt: TGTGCCAGCAGCGGGACAGTTCAGCCCCAGCATTTT; d_call: TRBD1; clone_size: .; j_call: TRBJ1-5; v_call: TRBV6-2/TRBV6-3
cdr3_aa: CASSRGTGTEQYF; cdr3_nt: TGTGCCAGCAGCCGCGGGACAGGGACCGAGCAGTACTTC; d_call: TRBD1; clone_size: few; j_call: TRBJ2-7; v_call: TRBV4-2
cdr3_aa: CASSLRGGVYEQYF; cdr3_nt: TGTGCCAGCAGTTTACGCGGAGGGGTGTACGAGCAGTACTTC; d_call: .; clone_size: few; j_call: TRBJ2-7; v_call: TRBV27
cdr3_aa: CASSSNSLGKLFF; cdr3_nt: TGCGCCAGCAGCTCCAATTCCCTGGGGAAACTGTTTTTT; d_call: .; clone_size: .; j_call: TRBJ1-4; v_call: TRBV5-1
cdr3_aa: CASRETGTAYNEQFF; cdr3_nt: TGCGCCAGCAGGGAAACCGGGACAGCCTACAATGAGCAGTTCTTC; d_call: TRBD1; clone_size: .; j_call: TRBJ2-1; v_call: TRBV5-1
cdr3_aa: CASSSKHSYNEQFF; cdr3_nt: TGTGCCAGCAGCTCTAAGCACAGTTACAATGAGCAGTTCTTC; d_call: .; clone_size: few; j_call: TRBJ2-1; v_call: TRBV5-4
cdr3_aa: CASSYSGGLAGPSYEQYF; cdr3_nt: TGTGCCAGCAGTTACTCAGGCGGACTAGCGGGACCCAGCTACGAGCAGTACTTC; d_call: TRBD2; clone_size: .; j_call: TRBJ2-7; v_call: TRBV6-6
cdr3_aa: CASSFGGLSQPQHF; cdr3_nt: TGTGCCAGCAGCTTCGGGGGGCTTAGTCAGCCCCAGCATTTT; d_call: .; clone_size: many; j_call: TRBJ1-5; v_call: TRBV7-2
cdr3_aa: CATSRMGNQPQHF; cdr3_nt: TGTGCCACTTCACGAATGGGCAATCAGCCCCAGCATTTT; d_call: .; clone_size: .; j_call: TRBJ1-5; v_call: TRBV24-1
cdr3_aa: CASSLLGGKEKLFF; cdr3_nt: TGTGCCAGCAGTTTACTAGGGGGGAAGGAAAAACTGTTTTTT; d_call: .; clone_size: few; j_call: TRBJ1-4; v_call: TRBV28
cdr3_aa: CSARTATNEKLFF; cdr3_nt: TGCAGTGCTAGAACGGCAACTAATGAAAAACTGTTTTTT; d_call: .; clone_size: many; j_call: TRBJ1-4; v_call: TRBV20-1
cdr3_aa: CASSLVAADTQYF; cdr3_nt: TGTGCCAGCAGCTTAGTAGCAGCAGATACGCAGTATTTT; d_call: .; clone_size: many; j_call: TRBJ2-3; v_call: TRBV7-8
cdr3_aa: CSASSRSNNSPLHF; cdr3_nt: TGCAGTGCTAGTTCCAGGAGCAATAATTCACCCCTCCACTTT; d_call: .; clone_size: .; j_call: TRBJ1-6; v_call: TRBV20-1
cdr3_aa: CASTEGEGEGLSEQYF; cdr3_nt: TGTGCCAGCACCGAAGGTGAGGGGGAGGGCCTATCCGAGCAGTACTTC; d_call: .; clone_size: .; j_call: TRBJ2-7; v_call: TRBV4-2
cdr3_aa: CASKDRAVLGTEAFF; cdr3_nt: TGTGCCAGCAAGGACAGGGCGGTACTTGGCACTGAAGCTTTCTTT; d_call: TRBD1; clone_size: many; j_call: TRBJ1-1; v_call: TRBV7-9
cdr3_aa: CASSQGVRIYEQYF; cdr3_nt: TGTGCCAGCAGTCAGGGGGTGAGGATTTACGAGCAGTACTTC; d_call: TRBD1; clone_size: .; j_call: TRBJ2-7; v_call: TRBV6-1
cdr3_aa: CSAREPGETQPQHF; cdr3_nt: TGCAGTGCTAGAGAGCCAGGGGAGACTCAGCCCCAGCATTTT; d_call: .; clone_size: few; j_call: TRBJ1-5; v_call: TRBV20-1
cdr3_aa: CSAPGQWKYNEQFF; cdr3_nt: TGCAGTGCACCGGGACAGTGGAAATACAATGAGCAGTTCTTC; d_call: TRBD1; clone_size: many; j_call: TRBJ2-1; v_call: TRBV20-1
cdr3_aa: CASSRVGSYEQYF; cdr3_nt: TGTGCCAGCAGTCGTGTGGGGTCCTACGAGCAGTACTTC; d_call: .; clone_size: many; j_call: TRBJ2-7; v_call: TRBV11-2
cdr3_aa: CSVARDRNTGELFF; cdr3_nt: TGCAGCGTTGCCCGGGACAGAAACACCGGGGAGCTGTTTTTT; d_call: TRBD1; clone_size: few; j_call: TRBJ2-2; v_call: TRBV29-1
cdr3_aa: CASSLIAESSGRAGDTQYF; cdr3_nt: TGTGCCAGCAGCTTAATTGCTGAGTCTAGCGGGAGGGCCGGGGATACGCAGTATTTT; d_call: TRBD2; clone_size: .; j_call: TRBJ2-3; v_call: TRBV7-9
cdr3_aa: CATSESSGSTDTQYF; cdr3_nt: TGTGCCACCAGTGAATCTAGCGGGAGCACAGATACGCAGTATTTT; d_call: TRBD2; clone_size: few; j_call: TRBJ2-3; v_call: TRBV24-1
cdr3_aa: CASSQSLPGTSGVSDTQYF; cdr3_nt: TGTGCCAGCAGCCAATCCCTCCCCGGGACTAGCGGGGTCTCAGATACGCAGTATTTT; d_call: TRBD2; clone_size: many; j_call: TRBJ2-3; v_call: TRBV3-1
cdr3_aa: CRGRDRASYEQYF; cdr3_nt: TGCAGGGGCCGGGACAGGGCCTCCTACGAGCAGTACTTC; d_call: TRBD1; clone_size: .; j_call: TRBJ2-7; v_call: TRBV20-1
cdr3_aa: CASSPGGISGNTIYF; cdr3_nt: TGTGCCAGCAGTCCCGGCGGGATCTCTGGAAACACCATATATTTT; d_call: .; clone_size: few; j_call: TRBJ1-3; v_call: TRBV12-3/TRBV12-4
cdr3_aa: CASSSGQGAIQPLHF; cdr3_nt: TGTGCCAGCAGTTCGGGACAGGGGGCGATTCAGCCCCTGCATTTT; d_call: TRBD1; clone_size: .; j_call: TRBJ1-5; v_call: TRBV28
cdr3_aa: CASSLVQTSEAFF; cdr3_nt: TGTGCCAGCAGCTTAGTACAGACCTCTGAAGCTTTCTTT; d_call: .; clone_size: many; j_call: TRBJ1-1; v_call: TRBV11-3
cdr3_aa: CASSFGGGAYGYTF; cdr3_nt: TGTGCCAGCAGCTTCGGGGGGGGTGCCTATGGCTACACCTTC; d_call: .; clone_size: few; j_call: TRBJ1-2; v_call: TRBV7-9